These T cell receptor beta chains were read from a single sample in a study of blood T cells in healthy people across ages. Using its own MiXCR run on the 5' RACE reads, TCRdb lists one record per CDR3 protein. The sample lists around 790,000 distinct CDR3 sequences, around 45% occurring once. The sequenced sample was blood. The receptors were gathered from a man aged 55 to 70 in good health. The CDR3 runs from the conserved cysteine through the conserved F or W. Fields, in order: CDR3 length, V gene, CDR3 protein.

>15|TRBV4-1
CASSHPGLLNTEAFF
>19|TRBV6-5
CASSYPQMEGQLRNYGYTF
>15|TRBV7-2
CASSYQAGVSYEQYF
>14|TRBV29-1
CSVEGAGTSYEQYF
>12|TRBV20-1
CSANGQVGEQYF
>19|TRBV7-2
CASSLVGGPGTGRSSPLHF
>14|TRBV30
CAWSVGGGQETQYF
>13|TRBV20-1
CSAGDRVVATQYF
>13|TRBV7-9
CASRMAGANEQYF
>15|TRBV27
CASSPNRALNQPQHF
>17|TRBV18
CASSHTRLADSSYEQYF
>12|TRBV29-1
CSVAYKTNEQFF
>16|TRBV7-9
CASSFGQGAPGTEAFF
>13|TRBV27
CASSFIGYNEQFF
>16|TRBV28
CASRTGGWEGNTEAFF
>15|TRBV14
CASSQRTGPQDTQYF
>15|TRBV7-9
CASSPRTGANYGYTF
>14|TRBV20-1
CSALGGANTGELFF
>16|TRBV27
CASSFAGGTGSTEAFF
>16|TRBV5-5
CASSVLGVGRNSPLHF
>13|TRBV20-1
CSAGGSHYNEQFF
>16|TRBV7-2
CASSLLGGDSLLAQYF
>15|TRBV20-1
CSAKTDRGGAYEQYF
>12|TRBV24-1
CATSDSANEQFF
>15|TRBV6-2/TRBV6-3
CASSYRTGPSYGYTF
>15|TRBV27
CASIKSAGHYNEQFF